This T cell receptor beta chain was identified in a study of control samples from healthy donors and cancer patients. The CDR3 is made up of 16 amino acids. With 3 bases clipped from V and 6 bases from J, the junction kept 10 bases outside the gene matches. Germline assignment: CDR1 SGHAT and CDR2 FQNNGV. Method: immunoSEQ multiplex PCR; TCRdb's copy keeps in-frame clones and lacks some. The profile shows 130,000 to 150,000 clones, around 94% of them singletons. The rearrangement uses TRBV11-2 and TRBJ2-3; 9 bases align to TRBD2. The sequencing input was PBMCs. This receptor was obtained from a man aged 55 to 70 with colorectal cancer. The CDR3 nucleotides are TGTGCCAGCAGCTTCTCCGGGCTAGCGGGGTGGGATACGCAGTATTTT. It codes for CASSFSGLAGWDTQYF.